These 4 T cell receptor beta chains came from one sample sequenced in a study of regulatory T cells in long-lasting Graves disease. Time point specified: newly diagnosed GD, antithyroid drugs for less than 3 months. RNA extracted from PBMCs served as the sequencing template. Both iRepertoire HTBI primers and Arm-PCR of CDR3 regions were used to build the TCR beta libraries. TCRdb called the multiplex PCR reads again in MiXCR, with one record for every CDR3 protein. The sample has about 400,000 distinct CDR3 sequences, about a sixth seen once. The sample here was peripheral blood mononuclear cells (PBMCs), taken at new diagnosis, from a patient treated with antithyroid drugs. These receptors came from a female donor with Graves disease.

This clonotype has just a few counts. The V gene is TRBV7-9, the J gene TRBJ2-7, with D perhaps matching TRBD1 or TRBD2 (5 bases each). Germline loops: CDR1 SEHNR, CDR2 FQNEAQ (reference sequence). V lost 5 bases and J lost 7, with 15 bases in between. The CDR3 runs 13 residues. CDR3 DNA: TGTGCCAGCAGCCGTCCCGGGACCGGGGAGCAGTACTTC. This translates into CASSRPGTGEQYF.

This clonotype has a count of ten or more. The CDR3 reads CASSFSPLSEAFF. The DNA for the CDR3 is TGTGCCAGCAGTTTCAGTCCCCTTTCTGAAGCTTTCTTT. V usage is TRBV28 and J usage is TRBJ1-1, with unresolved D. The length of the CDR3 is 13 residues. The germline V gene has CDR1 MDHEN and CDR2 SYDVKM. The V and J ends lost 3 bases and 6 bases respectively, with 11 bases between them.

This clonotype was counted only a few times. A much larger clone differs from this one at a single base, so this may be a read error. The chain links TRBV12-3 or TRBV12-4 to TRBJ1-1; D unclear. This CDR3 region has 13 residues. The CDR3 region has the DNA TGTGCCGGCAGTTTGAGACACGACACTGAAGCTTTCTTT. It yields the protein CAGSLRHDTEAFF.

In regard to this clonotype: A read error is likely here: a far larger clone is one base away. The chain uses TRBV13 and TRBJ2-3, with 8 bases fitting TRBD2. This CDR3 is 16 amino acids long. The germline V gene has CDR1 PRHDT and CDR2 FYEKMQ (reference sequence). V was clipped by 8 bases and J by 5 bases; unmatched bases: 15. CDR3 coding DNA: TGTGCCAGCGGCGGGAGGCTTCTACAGATCGGAGATACGCAGTATTTT. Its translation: CASGGRLLQIGDTQYF.